One and the same sample provided the 21 T cell receptor beta chains below, sequenced in a study of beta chain features in type 1 diabetes. Every bit of the isolated RNA underwent reverse transcription, so sequencing read expressed TCRB transcripts. TCRdb's table, derived via immunoSEQ multiplex PCR, lists solely in-frame clones and lacks some. The sample shows 310,000 or so clones, approximately 10% of them seen only once. For these TCRs, the target antigens are not known. The study, taken as a whole, reports: In every one of the four CD4+ subsets, TCRB CDR3s were moderately but significantly shorter in Type 1 diabetes patients.

Material for sequencing was central memory CD4+ T cells from blood. The receptor set was obtained from a man aged 30-40 years with type 1 diabetes.

This clone turned up a few times. V is TRBV10-2 and J is TRBJ1-5; no clear D. CDR1 is WSHSY and CDR2 is SAAADI in the germline V gene. V lost 5 bases and J lost 5, with 10 bases in between. CDR3 length: 13 residues. CDR3 residues: CASSHGSYQPQHF. The CDR3 DNA sequence: TGCGCCAGCAGTCATGGTTCCTATCAGCCCCAGCATTTT.

The gene calls are TRBV19 and TRBJ2-5; no firm D call. Trimming removed 6 bases at V and 2 bases at J, with 13 bases between. Germline V gene lookup returns CDR1 LNHDA and CDR2 SQIVND (reference sequence). This CDR3 comprises 14 residues. The CDR3 region is CASSPLVSQETQYF. The CDR3 DNA reads TGTGCCAGTAGCCCCCTCGTGTCTCAAGAGACCCAGTACTTC.

This rearrangement joins TRBV7-2 to TRBJ2-7; tentatively, D is TRBD1 (5 bases). The CDR3 sequence is 15 residues long. V was trimmed by 5 bases and J by 3 bases, leaving 17 bases between them. The germline V gene encodes CDR1 SGHTA and CDR2 FQGNSA. The CDR3 loop reads CASSPRALQVYEQYF. CDR3 sequence (DNA): TGTGCCAGCAGCCCCCGGGCGCTACAGGTCTACGAGCAGTACTTC. Full variable domain (outside the CDR3, taken from reference TRBV7-2 and TRBJ2-7): GAGVSQSPSNKVTEKGKDVELRCDPISGHTALYWYRQSLGQGLEFLIYFQGNSAPDKSGLPSDRFSAERTGGSVSTLTIQRTQQEDSAVYLCASSPRALQVYEQYFGPGTRLTVT.

The chain combines TRBV4-3 with TRBJ2-1, with D possibly TRBD1 on 6 matching bases. Germline lookup yields CDR1 LGHNA and CDR2 YSLEER. This CDR3 comprises 14 residues. The V gene lost 0 bases and the J gene lost 6 bases, with 9 bases spanning the gap. CDR3 sequence: CASSQDRTVNEQFF. The CDR3 DNA follows: TGCGCCAGCAGCCAAGATAGGACAGTCAATGAGCAGTTCTTC.

This clone has a handful of counts. The rearrangement uses TRBV7-2 and TRBJ2-3; D possibly matches TRBD1 or TRBD2 (5 bases each). In germline, CDR1 is SGHTA, CDR2 FQGNSA. V was cut by 5 bases and J by 11 bases, with 8 bases left in between. The CDR3 is 10 residues long. The CDR3 loop is CASSGGLQYF. CDR3 in DNA: TGTGCCAGCAGCGGGGGTCTGCAGTATTTT.

The V gene is TRBV2, the J gene TRBJ2-7; 7 bases line up with TRBD1. Germline CDR1 SNHLY, CDR2 FYNNEI. The CDR3 covers 12 residues. The junction had 3 bases not matched to a gene; V was cut back by 8 bases and J by 2 bases. CDR3: CASGQEPYEQYF. CDR3 DNA sequence: TGTGCCAGCGGACAGGAGCCCTACGAGCAGTACTTC.

This clone was seen many times. This chain uses TRBV5-5 with TRBJ2-1, with 9 bases that match TRBD1. Looked up from germline, CDR1 is SGHKS and CDR2 is YYEKEE (reference sequence). There are 15 residues in the CDR3. The trim removed 5 bases at V and 8 bases at J, leaving 11 bases unmatched. The CDR3 reads CASSSGTGIFDEQFF. The CDR3 DNA follows: TGTGCCAGCAGTTCCGGGACAGGGATTTTCGATGAGCAGTTCTTC.

V and J are TRBV18 and TRBJ1-3; no definite D call. With 9 bases removed from V and 4 bases from J, the gap between germline ends came to 13 bases. Germline loops: CDR1 KGHSH, CDR2 LQKENI. The CDR3 runs 13 residues. CDR3 DNA: TGTGCCAGTTGGGGAACCGACGGAAACACCATATATTTT. This translates into CASWGTDGNTIYF. Full variable domain (rest looked up from reference TRBV18 and TRBJ1-3): NAGVMQNPRHLVRRRGQEARLRCSPMKGHSHVYWYRQLPEEGLKFMVYLQKENIIDESGMPKERFSAEFPKEGPSILRIQQVVRGDSAAYFCASWGTDGNTIYFGEGSWLTVV.

This chain uses TRBV5-1 with TRBJ1-4; TRBD1 aligns across 8 bases. The junction had 1 base not matched to a gene; V was cut back by 6 bases and J by 3 bases. Looked up from germline, CDR1 is SGHRS and CDR2 is YFSETQ. This CDR3 region has 13 residues. Here the CDR3 reads CASKTGANEKLFF. CDR3 in DNA: TGCGCCAGCAAGACAGGGGCTAATGAAAAACTGTTTTTT.

The J gene is TRBJ1-1, the V gene TRBV4-3, with D possibly matching TRBD1 (5 bases). Germline-derived CDR1 and CDR2 are LGHNA and YSLEER. With 1 base removed from V and 8 bases from J, the gap between germline ends came to 14 bases. The CDR3 extends over 14 amino acids. The CDR3 region is CASSQVVRGPEAFF. For the CDR3, the DNA is TGCGCCAGCAGCCAAGTAGTACGGGGACCAGAAGCTTTCTTT.

The count of this clone is one. V usage is TRBV5-6 and J usage is TRBJ2-5, with D perhaps assigned TRBD1 or TRBD2 (5 bases each). Germline V gene sequence: CDR1 SGHDT, CDR2 YYEEEE. The CDR3 covers 15 residues. V was pared by 1 base and J by 7 bases, with 17 bases between. The CDR3 DNA reads TGTGCCAGCAGCTTGTCGAGGGACCGATTTTGGACCCAGTACTTC. This translates into CASSLSRDRFWTQYF.

The J gene is TRBJ2-7, the V gene TRBV30; 9 bases match TRBD1. Trimming removed 5 bases from V and 0 bases from J; junction bases left unmatched: 5. The CDR3 consists of 14 residues. Germline loops: CDR1 GTSNPN, CDR2 SVGIG (reference sequence). The CDR3 is CAWGGTGLSYEQYF. CDR3 nucleotide sequence: TGTGCCTGGGGAGGGACAGGGCTCTCCTACGAGCAGTACTTC.

This clone was detected many times. This chain uses TRBV2 with TRBJ2-2; 9 bases fit TRBD2. The CDR3 runs 13 residues. With V trimmed by 8 bases and J by 6 bases, 4 bases remained unmatched. Germline V gene sequence: CDR1 SNHLY, CDR2 FYNNEI. This CDR3 is CASAGLAAGELFF. In nucleotides, the CDR3 is TGTGCCAGCGCGGGACTAGCTGCCGGGGAGCTGTTTTTT.

This clone was observed a handful of times. The V call is TRBV6-5, the J call TRBJ2-5; TRBD2 matches at 7 bases. There are 13 residues in the CDR3. Germline V lookup: CDR1 MNHEY, CDR2 SVGAGI. The junction had 8 bases not matched to a gene; V was cut back by 6 bases and J by 7 bases. CDR3 amino acids: CASSQRGGRTQYF. CDR3 bases: TGTGCCAGCAGCCAAAGGGGAGGGAGGACCCAGTACTTC.

The genes are TRBV6-5 and TRBJ1-1; weak D call: TRBD1 (5 bases). Per germline, CDR1 MNHEY and CDR2 SVGAGI. The CDR3 is 12 residues long. V was shortened by 2 bases and J by 10 bases, with 11 bases between the two germline ends. This CDR3 is CASSYPGGGAFF. In nucleotides, the CDR3 is TGTGCCAGCAGTTACCCGGGCGGGGGAGCTTTCTTT.

The chain employs TRBV7-9 and TRBJ2-2; TRBD1 aligns across 7 bases. The V gene end was trimmed by 4 bases and the J gene end by 5 bases; junction bases not matched to a gene: 7. This CDR3 comprises 15 residues. Germline V gene data show CDR1 as SEHNR and CDR2 as FQNEAQ (reference sequence). CDR3 protein: CASSSRDSRTGELFF. The CDR3 DNA is TGTGCCAGCAGCTCCCGGGACAGTCGGACCGGGGAGCTGTTTTTT.

This clone showed up just a few times. V is TRBV2 and J is TRBJ2-7; no definite D call. The ends were cut back, 5 bases at V and 4 bases at J, with 9 bases in the middle. CDR1 and CDR2 from the germline V gene are SNHLY and FYNNEI. The CDR3 extends over 12 amino acids. In nucleotides, the CDR3 is TGTGCCAGCAGTACGGAGTGGTACGAGCAGTACTTC. It translates to CASSTEWYEQYF. Together with reference TRBV2 and TRBJ2-7, the CDR3 gives the full variable domain: EPEVTQTPSHQVTQMGQEVILRCVPISNHLYFYWYRQILGQKVEFLVSFYNNEISEKSEIFDDQFSVERPDGSNFTLKIRSTKLEDSAMYFCASSTEWYEQYFGPGTRLTVT.

The rearrangement uses TRBV2 and TRBJ1-6; D unclear. Looked up from germline, CDR1 is SNHLY and CDR2 is FYNNEI. The CDR3 totals 15 residues. The V end was cut by 9 bases, the J end by 10 bases, with 22 bases between. The DNA of the CDR3 is TGTGCCAGTAACGGGCAGGAAAGGGTAGCGTCACCCCTCCACTTT. It specifies CASNGQERVASPLHF.

This clone showed up just a few times. V usage is TRBV6-5 and J usage is TRBJ2-1; tentatively, D is TRBD2 (5 bases). V shed 8 bases and J shed 4 bases, with 12 bases lying between them. The CDR3 covers 13 residues. Germline CDR1 is MNHEY and CDR2 is SVGAGI. The CDR3: CASLTEGYNEQFF. CDR3 coding DNA: TGTGCCAGCCTTACTGAGGGTTACAATGAGCAGTTCTTC.

This clone has at least ten counts. J is TRBJ2-1 and V is TRBV29-1; the D is unclear. With 3 bases removed from V and 7 bases from J, the gap between germline ends came to 10 bases. CDR3 size: 12 residues. Germline V gene data show CDR1 as SQVTM and CDR2 as ANQGSEA. CDR3 DNA sequence: TGCAGCGTTGATACAACAACGAATGAGCAGTTCTTC. It encodes CSVDTTTNEQFF.

The chain carries TRBV7-2 and TRBJ2-7; D is uncertain. The CDR3 has 12 residues. The ends were cut back, 1 base at V and 6 bases at J, with 7 bases in the middle. CDR1 and CDR2 (germline): SGHTA, FQGNSA. DNA for the CDR3: TGTGCCAGCAGCTTAGATAGGCTCGAGCAGTACTTC. This translates into CASSLDRLEQYF.